These 17 T cell receptor beta chains were all obtained from the same sample, sequenced in a study of human T cells and chemical hapten exposure. TCRdb recomputed calls from the RACE reads with MiXCR, one row per CDR3 protein. Among about 54,000 distinct CDR3 sequences, about 9.9% were seen once, and the ten largest hold about 1.7%. Time point indicated: patch test 2, 6 weeks after DPC sensitization. Regarding treatment: therapeutic diphenylcyclopropenone sensitization with weekly scalp DPC. The sequencing used whole blood, collected in connection with sensitization to the hapten diphenylcyclopropenone (DPC). These receptors originate from a woman in her fifties or sixties with alopecia areata. Some clones in this sample may be carry-over from other donors' samples.

This clonotype was detected a few times. The rearrangement joins TRBV4-3 to TRBJ2-1; 8 positions match TRBD1. V lost 4 bases to trimming and J lost 2 bases; unmatched junction nucleotides: 10. Per the germline V gene, CDR1 is LGHNA and CDR2 is YSLEER. This CDR3 contains 17 residues. The CDR3 is CASSLGEGTGTYNEQFF. The CDR3 DNA reads TGCGCCAGCAGCCTGGGTGAGGGGACAGGAACCTACAATGAGCAGTTCTTC.

This clonotype was seen many times. This chain links TRBV5-4 with TRBJ1-1; D unresolved. In germline, CDR1 is SGHNT, CDR2 YYREEE (reference sequence). Trimming pared 4 bases from V and 0 bases from J, leaving 7 bases between. This CDR3 contains 13 residues. DNA of the CDR3: TGTGCCAGCAGCGGCCCACTGAACACTGAAGCTTTCTTT. Residues: CASSGPLNTEAFF.

This clonotype has at least ten counts. V gene TRBV4-2 combines with J gene TRBJ1-2; TRBD1 is a possible D gene (6 bases). The CDR3 has 15 amino acids. Germline CDR1 LGHNA, CDR2 YNFKEQ. Deletions cut 0 bases from V and 5 bases from J, with 13 bases between. The CDR3 protein is CASSQDPGVGYGYTF. CDR3 DNA sequence: TGTGCCAGCAGCCAAGATCCAGGGGTTGGGTATGGCTACACCTTC.

This clonotype has at least ten counts. V gene TRBV11-2 combines with J gene TRBJ2-3; weak D call: TRBD2 (6 bases). Germline V gives CDR1 SGHAT, CDR2 FQNNGV. V lost 3 bases, J lost 4 bases, and 8 bases lay in between. The CDR3 spans 13 residues. The CDR3 DNA is TGTGCCAGCAGCTTTTCGGGGGCAGATACGCAGTATTTT. Its protein product is CASSFSGADTQYF.

In its sample, this clonotype was seen a few times. The chain joins TRBV7-8 to TRBJ2-1, with a tentative D call TRBD1 (6 bases). Germline loops: CDR1 SGHVS, CDR2 FQNEAQ. V was pared by 5 bases and J by 7 bases, with 36 bases between. There are 21 residues in the CDR3. CDR3 sequence: CASSAFPDSALPLIAPNEQFF. The CDR3 bases are TGTGCCAGCAGCGCCTTCCCGGACAGCGCCTTACCTTTAATTGCACCTAATGAGCAGTTCTTC.

This clonotype has more than one count but fewer than ten. The rearrangement joins TRBV6-2 or TRBV6-3 to TRBJ2-1; the match to TRBD2 covers 11 bases. V lost 10 bases to trimming and J lost 7 bases; unmatched junction nucleotides: 9. There are 14 residues in the CDR3. Germline loops: CDR1 MNHEY, CDR2 SVGEGT. CDR3 DNA sequence: TGTGCCACAGAAAGACTAGCGGGGCCTAATGAGCAGTTCTTC. Translation: CATERLAGPNEQFF.

This clonotype was observed a few times. The chain links TRBV28 to TRBJ2-7; 8 nucleotides match TRBD1. Per the germline V gene, CDR1 is MDHEN and CDR2 is SYDVKM. The CDR3 length is 14 residues. Losses at the gene ends were 3 bases for V and 4 bases for J; bases not matched to a gene: 5. The CDR3 spells CASSFDGTGYEQYF. CDR3 nucleotides: TGTGCCAGCAGTTTCGACGGGACAGGATACGAGCAGTACTTC.

The table lists this clonotype with a few counts. The chain is built from TRBV28 and TRBJ2-3, with unresolved D. Trimming stripped 3 bases from V and 0 bases from J, with 10 bases between. Germline V gives CDR1 MDHEN, CDR2 SYDVKM. The CDR3 loop spans 15 amino acids. CDR3 sequence: CASSLNPSSTDTQYF. DNA for the CDR3: TGTGCCAGCAGTTTGAACCCGTCTAGCACAGATACGCAGTATTTT.

V and J are TRBV6-5 and TRBJ2-1; the match to TRBD2 covers 12 bases. CDR1 MNHEY and CDR2 SVGAGI come from the germline V gene. The CDR3 covers 14 residues. V lost 10 bases, J lost 5 bases, and 6 bases stayed unmatched. CDR3 nucleotide sequence: TGTGCCACCAAACTAGCGGGAGGTAACAATGAGCAGTTCTTC. It encodes CATKLAGGNNEQFF.

This clonotype was counted only a few times. The gene calls are TRBV7-2 and TRBJ1-3, with TRBD1 matching 7 bases. Germline lookup yields CDR1 SGHTA and CDR2 FQGNSA. V was pared by 2 bases and J by 1 base, with 5 bases of the junction left unmatched. This CDR3 region has 16 residues. The CDR3 region has the DNA TGTGCCAGCAGCTTAAGGCAGGGGGGGTCTGGAAACACCATATATTTT. Amino acids: CASSLRQGGSGNTIYF.

The chain carries TRBV5-4 and TRBJ1-1; D is undetermined. The V end lost 2 bases, the J end lost 3 bases, and 11 bases lay between the germline ends. CDR3 length: 14 residues. The V gene's germline CDR1 is SGHNT and CDR2 YYREEE (reference sequence). CDR3 bases: TGTGCCAGCAGCTTCGATCGATGGGACACTGAAGCTTTCTTT. Its protein product is CASSFDRWDTEAFF. The variable domain in full, completed from reference TRBV5-4 and TRBJ1-1, reads ETGVTQSPTHLIKTRGQQVTLRCSSQSGHNTVSWYQQALGQGPQFIFQYYREEENGRGNFPPRFSGLQFPNYSSELNVNALELDDSALYLCASSFDRWDTEAFFGQGTRLTVV.

Ten or more counts support this clonotype. This chain connects TRBV5-1 to TRBJ2-1; maybe TRBD2 (5 bases). Trimming pared 4 bases from V and 4 bases from J, leaving 9 bases between. The CDR3 runs 13 residues. CDR1 and CDR2 from the germline V gene are SGHRS and YFSETQ. CDR3 nucleotides: TGCGCCAGCAGCCCGTGGACTTACAATGAGCAGTTCTTC. It codes for CASSPWTYNEQFF.

The chain is built from TRBV20-1 and TRBJ2-4; perhaps TRBD1 as D (6 bases). CDR1 is DFQATT and CDR2 is SNEGSKA in the germline V gene (reference sequence). The CDR3 is 15 amino acids. The V end was cut by 0 bases, the J end by 1 base, with 10 bases between. The CDR3 reads CSARDKDRAKNIQYF. For the CDR3, the DNA is TGCAGTGCTAGAGATAAAGACAGGGCCAAAAACATTCAGTACTTC.

This clonotype was observed a handful of times. The V and J genes are TRBV10-2 and TRBJ1-2, with a possible D match to TRBD1 (5 bases). The V and J ends lost 4 bases and 1 base respectively, with 13 bases between them. This CDR3 has 15 amino acids. Per germline, CDR1 WSHSY and CDR2 SAAADI. The DNA for the CDR3 is TGCGCCAGCAGTGGAGTACAGGAACTTAACTATGGCTACACCTTC. Its translation: CASSGVQELNYGYTF.

This clonotype was seen ten or more times. The chain is built from TRBV3-1 and TRBJ1-6, with 10 bases lining up with TRBD1. CDR1 and CDR2 from the germline V gene are LGHDT and YNNKEL (reference sequence). CDR3 length: 16 amino acids. The junction had 9 bases not matched to a gene; V was cut back by 4 bases and J by 9 bases. CDR3 sequence reads: CASSPTGGAGGSPLHF. CDR3 sequence (DNA): TGTGCCAGCAGCCCGACAGGGGGCGCCGGGGGTTCACCCCTCCACTTT.

This clonotype was recorded many times. The chain combines TRBV11-3 with TRBJ2-2; the D call may be TRBD1 or TRBD2 (5 bases each). V was pared by 5 bases and J by 1 base, with 11 bases between. CDR1 and CDR2 (germline): SGHNT, YENEEA. The CDR3 runs to 15 residues. CDR3 sequence (DNA): TGTGCCAGCAGCCCCGGGACCATGAACACCGGGGAGCTGTTTTTT. Translating gives CASSPGTMNTGELFF.

This clonotype appeared many times. The genes are TRBV18 and TRBJ1-1, with D perhaps TRBD1 (5 bases). CDR1 is KGHSH, CDR2 LQKENI, per germline. This CDR3 contains 17 residues. Trimming stripped 6 bases from V and 1 base from J, with 21 bases between. The CDR3 DNA is TGTGCCAGCTCCCTCACCTTAAAAGGGACGGGGAACACTGAAGCTTTCTTT. This gives the protein CASSLTLKGTGNTEAFF.